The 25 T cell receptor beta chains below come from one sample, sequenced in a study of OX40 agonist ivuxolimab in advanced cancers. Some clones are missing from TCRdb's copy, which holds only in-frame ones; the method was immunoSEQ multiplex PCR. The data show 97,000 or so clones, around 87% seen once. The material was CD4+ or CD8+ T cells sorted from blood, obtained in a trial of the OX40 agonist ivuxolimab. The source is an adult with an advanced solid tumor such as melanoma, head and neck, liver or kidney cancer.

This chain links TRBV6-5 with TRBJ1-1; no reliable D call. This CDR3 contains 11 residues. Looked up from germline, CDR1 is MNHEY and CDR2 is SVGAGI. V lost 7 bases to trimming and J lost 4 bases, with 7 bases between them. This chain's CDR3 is CASNRGTEAFF. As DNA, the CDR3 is TGTGCCAGCAACCGTGGCACTGAAGCTTTCTTT.

Here the CDR3 reads CASRSGAVSSYEQYF. In DNA form, the CDR3 reads TGCGCCAGCAGGTCTGGGGCGGTGAGTTCCTACGAGCAGTACTTC. This rearrangement joins TRBV5-1 to TRBJ2-7; perhaps TRBD1 as D (5 bases). Germline V lookup: CDR1 SGHRS, CDR2 YFSETQ. Trimming pared 5 bases from V and 1 base from J, leaving 16 bases between. CDR3 length: 15 amino acids.

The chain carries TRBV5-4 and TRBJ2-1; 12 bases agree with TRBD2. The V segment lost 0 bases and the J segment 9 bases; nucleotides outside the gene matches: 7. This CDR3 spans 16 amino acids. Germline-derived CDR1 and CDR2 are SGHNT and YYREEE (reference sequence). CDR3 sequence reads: CASSLDPSGRAFEQFF. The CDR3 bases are TGTGCCAGCAGCTTGGACCCTAGCGGGAGGGCGTTTGAGCAGTTCTTC.

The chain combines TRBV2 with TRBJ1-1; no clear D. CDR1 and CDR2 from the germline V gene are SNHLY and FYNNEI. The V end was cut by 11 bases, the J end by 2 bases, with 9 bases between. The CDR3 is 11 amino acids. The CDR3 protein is CAGAVNTEAFF. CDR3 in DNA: TGTGCCGGAGCAGTAAACACTGAAGCTTTCTTT.

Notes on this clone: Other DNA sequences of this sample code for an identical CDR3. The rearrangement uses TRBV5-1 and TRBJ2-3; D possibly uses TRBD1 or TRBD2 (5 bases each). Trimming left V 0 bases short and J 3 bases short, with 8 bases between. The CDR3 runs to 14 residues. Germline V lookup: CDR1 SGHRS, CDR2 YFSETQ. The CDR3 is CASSLGGSTDTQYF. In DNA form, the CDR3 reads TGCGCCAGCAGCTTGGGGGGGTCTACAGATACGCAGTATTTT.

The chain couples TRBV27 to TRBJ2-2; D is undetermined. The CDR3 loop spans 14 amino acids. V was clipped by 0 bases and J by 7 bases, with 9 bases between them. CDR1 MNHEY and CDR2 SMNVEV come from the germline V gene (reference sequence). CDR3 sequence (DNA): TGTGCCAGCAGTTTATCGATAGATAGCGGGGAGCTGTTTTTT. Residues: CASSLSIDSGELFF.

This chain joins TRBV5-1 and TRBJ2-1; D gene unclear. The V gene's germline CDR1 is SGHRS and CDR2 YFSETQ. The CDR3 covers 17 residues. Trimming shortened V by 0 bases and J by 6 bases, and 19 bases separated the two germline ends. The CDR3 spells CASSLAQRLGNFNEQFF. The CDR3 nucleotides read TGCGCCAGCAGCTTGGCCCAGAGACTTGGAAACTTCAATGAGCAGTTCTTC.

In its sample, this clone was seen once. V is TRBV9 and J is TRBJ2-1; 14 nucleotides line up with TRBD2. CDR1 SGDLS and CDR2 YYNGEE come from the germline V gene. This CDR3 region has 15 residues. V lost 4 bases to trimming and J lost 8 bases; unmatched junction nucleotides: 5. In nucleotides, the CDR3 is TGTGCCAGCAGCCCCCAGGGACTAGCGGGGGATGAGCAGTTCTTC. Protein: CASSPQGLAGDEQFF.

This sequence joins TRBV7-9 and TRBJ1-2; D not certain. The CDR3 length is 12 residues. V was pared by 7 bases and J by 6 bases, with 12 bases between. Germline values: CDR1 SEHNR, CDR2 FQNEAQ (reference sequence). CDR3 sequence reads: CASTSRADGYTF. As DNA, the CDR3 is TGTGCCAGCACTTCTAGGGCGGATGGCTACACCTTC. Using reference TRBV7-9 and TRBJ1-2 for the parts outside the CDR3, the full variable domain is DTGVSQNPRHKITKRGQNVTFRCDPISEHNRLYWYRQTLGQGPEFLTYFQNEAQLEKSRLLSDRFSAERPKGSFSTLEIQRTEQGDSAMYLCASTSRADGYTFGSGTRLTVV.

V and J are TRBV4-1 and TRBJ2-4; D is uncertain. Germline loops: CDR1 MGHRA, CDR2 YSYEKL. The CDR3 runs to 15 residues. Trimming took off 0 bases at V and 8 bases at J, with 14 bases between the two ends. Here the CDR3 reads CASSQDESPRDIQYF. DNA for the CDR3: TGCGCCAGCAGCCAAGATGAGTCCCCGAGAGACATTCAGTACTTC.

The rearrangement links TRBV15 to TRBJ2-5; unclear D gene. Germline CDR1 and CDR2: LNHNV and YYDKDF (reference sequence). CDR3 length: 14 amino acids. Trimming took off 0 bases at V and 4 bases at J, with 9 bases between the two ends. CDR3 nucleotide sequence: TGTGCCACCAGCAGAGATCGCCTCCTAGAGACCCAGTACTTC. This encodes CATSRDRLLETQYF.

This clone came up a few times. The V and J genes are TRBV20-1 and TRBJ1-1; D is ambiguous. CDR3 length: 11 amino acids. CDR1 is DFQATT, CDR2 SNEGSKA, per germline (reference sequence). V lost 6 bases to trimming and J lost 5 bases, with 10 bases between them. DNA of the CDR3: TGCAGTGCCGCCGGGGTAACTGAAGCTTTCTTT. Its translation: CSAAGVTEAFF.

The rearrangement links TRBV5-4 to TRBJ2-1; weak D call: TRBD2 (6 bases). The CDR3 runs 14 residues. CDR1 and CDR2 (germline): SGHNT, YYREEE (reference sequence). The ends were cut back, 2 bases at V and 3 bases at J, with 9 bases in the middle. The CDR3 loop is CASSLPGLYNEQFF. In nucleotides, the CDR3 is TGTGCCAGCAGCTTACCGGGACTCTACAATGAGCAGTTCTTC.

DNA of the CDR3: TGTGCCAGCAGCGCCCGGGGGACAGGGGCATTCGGGGAGCTGTTTTTT. It translates to CASSARGTGAFGELFF. The J gene is TRBJ2-2, the V gene TRBV6-6, with 10 positions matching TRBD1. Germline values: CDR1 MNHNY, CDR2 SVGAGI (reference sequence). The CDR3 totals 16 residues. The ends lost 6 bases at V and 7 bases at J; junction bases unmatched: 11.

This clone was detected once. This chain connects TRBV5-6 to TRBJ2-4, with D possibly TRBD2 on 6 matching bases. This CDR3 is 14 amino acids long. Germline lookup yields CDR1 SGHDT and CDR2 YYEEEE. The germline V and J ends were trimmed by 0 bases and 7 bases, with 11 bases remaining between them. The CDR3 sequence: CASSLDGTLNIQYF. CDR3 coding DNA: TGTGCCAGCAGCTTGGATGGGACTCTCAACATTCAGTACTTC.

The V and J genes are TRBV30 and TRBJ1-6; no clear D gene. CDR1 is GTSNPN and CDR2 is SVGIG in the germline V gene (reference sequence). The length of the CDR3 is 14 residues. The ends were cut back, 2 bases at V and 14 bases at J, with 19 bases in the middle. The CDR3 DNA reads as TGTGCCTGGAGTACACAACCGGGCCCGAGAGCCCTCCACTTT. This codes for CAWSTQPGPRALHF.

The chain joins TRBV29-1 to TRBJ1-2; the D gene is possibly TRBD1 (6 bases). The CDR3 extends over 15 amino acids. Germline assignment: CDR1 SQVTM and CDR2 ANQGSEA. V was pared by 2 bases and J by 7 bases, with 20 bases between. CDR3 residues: CSVEKWTEASLGYTF. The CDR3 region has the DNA TGCAGCGTTGAAAAATGGACAGAGGCGAGCCTTGGCTACACCTTC.

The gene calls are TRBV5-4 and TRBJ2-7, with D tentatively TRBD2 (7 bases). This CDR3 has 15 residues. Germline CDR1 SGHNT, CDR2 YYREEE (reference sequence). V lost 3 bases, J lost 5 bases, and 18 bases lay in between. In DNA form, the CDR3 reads TGTGCCAGCAGCTCCGGGGGGCGTGGTGGTCACGAGCAGTACTTC. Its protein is CASSSGGRGGHEQYF.

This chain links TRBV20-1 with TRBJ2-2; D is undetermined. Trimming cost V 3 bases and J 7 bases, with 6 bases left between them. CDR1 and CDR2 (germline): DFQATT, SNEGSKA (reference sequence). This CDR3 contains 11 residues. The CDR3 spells CSARGDGELFF. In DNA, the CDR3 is TGCAGTGCTAGGGGTGACGGGGAGCTGTTTTTT.

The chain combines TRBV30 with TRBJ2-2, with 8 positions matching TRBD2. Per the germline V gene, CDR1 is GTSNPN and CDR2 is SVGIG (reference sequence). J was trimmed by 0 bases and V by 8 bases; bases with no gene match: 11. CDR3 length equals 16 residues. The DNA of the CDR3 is TGTGCCAGTAGAAGCGGGAGAGTACCGAACACCGGGGAGCTGTTTTTT. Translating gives CASRSGRVPNTGELFF.

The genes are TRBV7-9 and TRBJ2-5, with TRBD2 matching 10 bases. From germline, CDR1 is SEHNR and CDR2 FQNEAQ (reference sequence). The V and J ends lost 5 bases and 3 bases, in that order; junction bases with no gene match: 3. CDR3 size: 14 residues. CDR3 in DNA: TGTGCCAGCAGCCCTGGACTAGCGGAAGAGACCCAGTACTTC. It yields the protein CASSPGLAEETQYF.

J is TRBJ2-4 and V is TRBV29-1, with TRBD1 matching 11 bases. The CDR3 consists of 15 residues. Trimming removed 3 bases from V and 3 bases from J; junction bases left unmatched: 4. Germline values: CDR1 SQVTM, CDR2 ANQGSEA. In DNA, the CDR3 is TGCAGCGTTGAGGGGACAGGGGGAGGCAAAAACATTCAGTACTTC. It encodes CSVEGTGGGKNIQYF.

The CDR3: CATWGGSHYNEQFF. The DNA for the CDR3 is TGTGCAACGTGGGGGGGGAGCCACTACAATGAGCAGTTCTTC. This sequence joins TRBV27 and TRBJ2-1, with 7 bases identical to TRBD2. Germline V gene lookup returns CDR1 MNHEY and CDR2 SMNVEV (reference sequence). The CDR3 spans 14 residues.

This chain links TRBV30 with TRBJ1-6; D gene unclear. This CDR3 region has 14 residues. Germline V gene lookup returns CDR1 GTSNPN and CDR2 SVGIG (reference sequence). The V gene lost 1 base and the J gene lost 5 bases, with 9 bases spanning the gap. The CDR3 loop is CAWSGSVNNSPLHF. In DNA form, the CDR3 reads TGTGCCTGGAGTGGTTCAGTTAATAATTCACCCCTCCACTTT.

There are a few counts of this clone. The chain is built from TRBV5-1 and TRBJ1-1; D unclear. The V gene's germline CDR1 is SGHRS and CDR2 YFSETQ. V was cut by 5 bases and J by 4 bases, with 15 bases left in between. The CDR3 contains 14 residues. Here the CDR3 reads CASSLRWGGTEAFF. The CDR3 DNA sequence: TGCGCCAGCAGTTTGCGGTGGGGAGGCACTGAAGCTTTCTTT.